The entry that follows covers one T cell receptor beta chain sequence. Its antigen is not known. This entry comes from a study of cytomegalovirus exposure and HLA in healthy donors. PCR employed 60 Vbeta and 13 Jbeta primers. Measured with immunoSEQ multiplex PCR; TCRdb has only the in-frame clones, and not every one. This sample's table reports some 39,000 clones. The germline V gene has CDR1 MNHNY and CDR2 SVGAGI (reference sequence). The CDR3 length is 14 residues. With 4 bases removed from V and 6 bases from J, the gap between germline ends came to 12 bases. Likely unrecorded immune exposures existed in these nominally healthy donors. The study, taken as a whole, reports: Rare sequences made up most TCRs, while some public TCRs were found in many donors. The investigators catalogued some 150 TCR beta chains as cytomegalovirus-associated.

Sequenced input: PBMCs. The rearrangement links TRBV6-6 to TRBJ2-2; D may be TRBD2 (7 bases). This TCR was recovered from a man aged 25-40 years in good health and CMV-seronegative. For the CDR3, the DNA is TGTGCCAGCAGTTTCCCGGGGGGCCCCGGGGAGCTGTTTTTT. Translation: CASSFPGGPGELFF.